This is a list of T cell receptor beta chains from one sample in a study of blood T cell repertoires in COVID-19. Profiling relied on immunoSEQ multiplex PCR, and the TCRdb table lists in-frame clones only, not all of them. The data contain about 280,000 clones, roughly 91% of them seen just once; the ten biggest clones take up around 10%. Sequencing used peripheral blood. The receptors derive from a woman in her 30s with COVID-19, enrolled during active disease. CDR3s include the opening cysteine and the closing phenylalanine or tryptophan. The D gene is left open where the match is weak. Part of the rows lack a size; the others show once, few, many or a class for expanded clones.

D gene: .; J gene: TRBJ1-5; clone size: once; V gene: TRBV9; CDR3 DNA: TGTGCCAGCAGCCCGGACAGAACCAATCAGCCCCAGCATTTT; CDR3 protein: CASSPDRTNQPQHF
D gene: TRBD1; J gene: TRBJ1-6; clone size: .; V gene: TRBV27; CDR3 DNA: TGTGCCAGCAGGACCCAGGGGGCACCCCTCCACTTT; CDR3 protein: CASRTQGAPLHF
D gene: TRBD2; J gene: TRBJ2-1; clone size: .; V gene: TRBV6-5; CDR3 DNA: TGTGCCAGCAGTTACCTAGCGGGGAACTACAATGAGCAGTTCTTC; CDR3 protein: CASSYLAGNYNEQFF
D gene: TRBD1; J gene: TRBJ2-3; clone size: .; V gene: TRBV7-9; CDR3 DNA: TGTGCCAGCAGCCTACCCAGCGCACAGGGGCGCACAGATACGCAGTATTTT; CDR3 protein: CASSLPSAQGRTDTQYF
D gene: TRBD2; J gene: TRBJ2-3; clone size: .; V gene: TRBV3-1/TRBV3-2; CDR3 DNA: TGTGCCAGCAGCCGGCCAGCGGGGGGCCGCACGCAGTATTTT; CDR3 protein: CASSRPAGGRTQYF
D gene: .; J gene: TRBJ2-7; clone size: few; V gene: TRBV10-3; CDR3 DNA: TGTGCCATCAGTGGTTCTCGACAGCCAACCTACGAGCAGTACTTC; CDR3 protein: CAISGSRQPTYEQYF
D gene: .; J gene: TRBJ2-2; clone size: .; V gene: TRBV15; CDR3 DNA: TGTGCCACCAGCAGAGATTTACAGGTAGACACCGGGGAGCTGTTTTTT; CDR3 protein: CATSRDLQVDTGELFF
D gene: .; J gene: TRBJ1-1; clone size: .; V gene: TRBV19; CDR3 DNA: TGTGCCAGTATGTCGGTGGCTGAAGCTTTCTTT; CDR3 protein: CASMSVAEAFF
D gene: .; J gene: TRBJ2-5; clone size: .; V gene: TRBV18; CDR3 DNA: TGTGCCAGCTCCCCCAACCAAGAGACCCAGTACTTC; CDR3 protein: CASSPNQETQYF
D gene: TRBD1; J gene: TRBJ1-1; clone size: .; V gene: TRBV5-1; CDR3 DNA: TGCGCCAGCAGCTTGACAGGGGGAAGCACTGAAGCTTTCTTT; CDR3 protein: CASSLTGGSTEAFF
D gene: TRBD1; J gene: TRBJ1-4; clone size: once; V gene: TRBV5-1; CDR3 DNA: TGCGCCAGCAGCTGGAACCCGGGGACAGAGGGGGAAAAACTGTTTTTT; CDR3 protein: CASSWNPGTEGEKLFF
D gene: .; J gene: TRBJ2-2; clone size: .; V gene: TRBV28; CDR3 DNA: TGTGCCAGCAGCTGGGGGCGTCAAATCGGGGAGCTGTTTTTT; CDR3 protein: CASSWGRQIGELFF
D gene: TRBD1; J gene: TRBJ1-1; clone size: .; V gene: TRBV7-9; CDR3 DNA: TGTGCCAGCAGCTCCGACAGGGACACTGAAGCTTTCTTT; CDR3 protein: CASSSDRDTEAFF
D gene: .; J gene: TRBJ1-2; clone size: .; V gene: TRBV7-2; CDR3 DNA: TGTGCCAGCAGCACAGATGGCTACACCTTC; CDR3 protein: CASSTDGYTF
D gene: .; J gene: TRBJ1-6; clone size: .; V gene: TRBV27; CDR3 DNA: TGTGCCAGCAGTTTTGTTAGTAATTCACCCCTCCACTTT; CDR3 protein: CASSFVSNSPLHF
D gene: .; J gene: TRBJ2-7; clone size: once; V gene: TRBV20-1; CDR3 DNA: TGCAGTGCTTTAGACACCTACGAGCAGTACTTC; CDR3 protein: CSALDTYEQYF
D gene: .; J gene: TRBJ1-2; clone size: few; V gene: TRBV19; CDR3 DNA: TGTGCCAGTAGTTACGGACAGAACTACTATGGCTACACCTTC; CDR3 protein: CASSYGQNYYGYTF
D gene: .; J gene: TRBJ2-1; clone size: once; V gene: TRBV5-8; CDR3 DNA: TGTGCCAGCAACCCAAGCGGCGTGTTTTCGGGCAATGAGCAGTTCTTC; CDR3 protein: CASNPSGVFSGNEQFF
D gene: TRBD2; J gene: TRBJ2-7; clone size: .; V gene: TRBV3-1/TRBV3-2; CDR3 DNA: TGTGCCAGCAGCCAAGATTCCCGACTAGCCGGGTACGAGCAGTACTTC; CDR3 protein: CASSQDSRLAGYEQYF
D gene: .; J gene: TRBJ1-2; clone size: .; V gene: TRBV4-1; CDR3 DNA: TGCGCCAGCACCTCCGGGGGAGGCGGGGGCTACACCTTC; CDR3 protein: CASTSGGGGGYTF
D gene: .; J gene: TRBJ1-6; clone size: .; V gene: TRBV4-1; CDR3 DNA: TGCGCCAGCAGCCAGCTCCGTAGTAATTCACCCCTCCACTTT; CDR3 protein: CASSQLRSNSPLHF
D gene: .; J gene: TRBJ1-3; clone size: .; V gene: TRBV12-5; CDR3 DNA: TGTGCTAGTGGTTTGGTACCCGCGTTTTACCGAAACACCATATATTTT; CDR3 protein: CASGLVPAFYRNTIYF
D gene: TRBD1; J gene: TRBJ2-7; clone size: .; V gene: TRBV3-1/TRBV3-2; CDR3 DNA: TGTGCCAGCACGAAACAGGGGCTCTACTACGAGCAGTACTTC; CDR3 protein: CASTKQGLYYEQYF
D gene: TRBD1; J gene: TRBJ1-5; clone size: .; V gene: TRBV11-2; CDR3 DNA: TGTGCCAGCAGCGCTCAGGGGGAGGTCAATCAGCCCCAGCATTTT; CDR3 protein: CASSAQGEVNQPQHF
D gene: .; J gene: TRBJ1-1; clone size: .; V gene: TRBV11-2; CDR3 DNA: TGTGCCAGCAGTCTCCCTGGTACAGGTAAATCGGGAGCTTTCTTT; CDR3 protein: CASSLPGTGKSGAFF
D gene: .; J gene: TRBJ1-2; clone size: .; V gene: TRBV2; CDR3 DNA: TGTGCCAGCGTACAGGGCTATGGCTACACCTTC; CDR3 protein: CASVQGYGYTF
D gene: TRBD1; J gene: TRBJ1-3; clone size: .; V gene: TRBV11-2; CDR3 DNA: TGTGCCAGCAGCTCCTCACAGGGGGCGAGTGGAAACACCATATATTTT; CDR3 protein: CASSSSQGASGNTIYF
D gene: TRBD1; J gene: TRBJ1-2; clone size: .; V gene: TRBV19; CDR3 DNA: TGTGCCAGTACTCGACAGGGATTCTTATATGGCTACACCTTC; CDR3 protein: CASTRQGFLYGYTF
D gene: TRBD1; J gene: TRBJ2-5; clone size: .; V gene: TRBV5-1; CDR3 DNA: TGCGCCAGCAGCCGAGGACAGGGGGCTGTAGAGACCCAGTACTTC; CDR3 protein: CASSRGQGAVETQYF
D gene: .; J gene: TRBJ1-1; clone size: .; V gene: TRBV4-1; CDR3 DNA: TGCGCCAGCAGCCAAAGGGGCCTGAACACTGAAGCTTTCTTT; CDR3 protein: CASSQRGLNTEAFF